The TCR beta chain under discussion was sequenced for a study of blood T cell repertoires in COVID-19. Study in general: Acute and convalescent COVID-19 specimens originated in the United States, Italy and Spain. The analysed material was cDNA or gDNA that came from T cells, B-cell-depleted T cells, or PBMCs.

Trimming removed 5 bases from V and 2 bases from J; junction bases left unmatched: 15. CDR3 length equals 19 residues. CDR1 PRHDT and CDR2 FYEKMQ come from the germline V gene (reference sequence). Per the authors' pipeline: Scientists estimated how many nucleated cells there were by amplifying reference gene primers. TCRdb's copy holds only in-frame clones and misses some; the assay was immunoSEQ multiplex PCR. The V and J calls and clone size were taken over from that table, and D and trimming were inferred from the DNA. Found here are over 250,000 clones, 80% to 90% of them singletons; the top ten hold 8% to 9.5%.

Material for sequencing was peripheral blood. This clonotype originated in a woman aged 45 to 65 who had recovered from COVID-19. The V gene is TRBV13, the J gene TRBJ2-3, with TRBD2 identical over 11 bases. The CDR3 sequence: CASSPLRLAGGLHTDTQYF. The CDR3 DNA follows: TGTGCCAGCAGCCCCTTGAGGCTAGCGGGGGGACTCCACACAGATACGCAGTATTTT.